The present T cell receptor beta chain was sequenced within a study of shared clonotypes between healthy human individuals. At the level of the study: Plates per donor: three CD4 naive, three CD4 memory, two CD8 naive, one CD8 memory.

Several immunoSEQ plates received, in even portions, the genomic DNA of each subset. Using approximately 200 ng DNA, tens of thousands of T cell genomes, the sorted-subset replicate PCRs were run. Assay used: immunoSEQ multiplex PCR; TCRdb lists only in-frame clones, some missing. The table lists around 1.1 million clones, about 84% of them singletons. With 0 bases removed from V and 5 bases from J, the gap between germline ends came to 13 bases. Germline V gene sequence: CDR1 SGHDT, CDR2 YYEEEE. The CDR3 runs 15 residues. Input material: memory CD4+ T cells from PBMCs. The subset is: CD45RA-negative fraction. The clonotype was recovered from a man aged 18 to 29 in good health. Some clones in this sample may be carry-over from other donors' samples. The V and J genes are TRBV5-6 and TRBJ2-3; maybe TRBD1 (5 bases). The CDR3 here is CASSLVGGAGDTQYF. The CDR3 DNA reads as TGTGCCAGCAGCTTGGTGGGTGGGGCAGGAGATACGCAGTATTTT. Full variable domain (rest looked up from reference TRBV5-6 and TRBJ2-3): DAGVTQSPTHLIKTRGQQVTLRCSPKSGHDTVSWYQQALGQGPQFIFQYYEEEERQRGNFPDRFSGHQFPNYSSELNVNALLLGDSALYLCASSLVGGAGDTQYFGPGTRLTVL.